Shown below are 8 T cell receptor beta chains from a single sample sequenced in a study of tumor and adjacent non-tumor tissue in lung cancer. The template was RNA from unsorted bulk tissue. Distant lung tissue was collected more than 3 cm away from the tumor edge. TCRbeta libraries were built with three rounds of nested PCR, modified from ARM-PCR. TCRdb analysed the multiplex PCR reads with MiXCR anew, one entry per CDR3 protein. The sample records about 80,000 distinct CDR3 sequences, approximately 81% being singletons. Sequenced input: distant non-tumor lung tissue. These receptors all stem from a man aged 55 to 70 with non-small cell lung cancer.

In the case of this clonotype: The junction and the germline gene differ at one end; a read error may be behind it. V and J are TRBV11-3 and TRBJ1-1; 10 bases are a match to TRBD1. Germline lookup yields CDR1 SGHNT and CDR2 YENEEA. The CDR3 loop spans 17 amino acids. This CDR3 is CTSSLEFAGQGQCSAFF. The CDR3 region has the DNA TGTACCAGCAGCTTAGAGTTTGCGGGACAGGGGCAATGCTCAGCTTTCTTT.

Comment on this clonotype: The conserved phenylalanine or tryptophan normally closing the CDR3 is absent here, so this likely arose from a read error. The rearrangement uses TRBV7-9 and TRBJ2-7; 8 bases align to TRBD2. The CDR3 is made up of 14 amino acids. V lost 1 base to trimming and J lost 3 bases; unmatched junction nucleotides: 2. Per the germline V gene, CDR1 is SEHNR and CDR2 is FQNEAQ (reference sequence). Written as DNA, the CDR3 is TGTGCCAGCAGCTTAGGAGGGACTAGCTACGAGCAGTACTTG. Translating gives CASSLGGTSYEQYL.

Concerning this clonotype: A junction end diverges from the germline sequence, so it may reflect a read error. The genes are TRBV11-2 and TRBJ2-5; D unresolved. In germline, CDR1 is SGHAT, CDR2 FQNNGV. This CDR3 is built from 13 residues. CDR3 sequence reads: CASSSTWEETQYF. CDR3 sequence (DNA): TGTGCCAGCAGTTCTACGTGGGAAGAGACGCAGTACTTC. The full variable domain, with the rest looked up from reference TRBV11-2 and TRBJ2-5, is EAGVAQSPRYKIIEKRQSVAFWCNPISGHATLYWYQQILGQGPKLLIQFQNNGVVDDSQLPKDRFSAERLKGVDSTLKIQPAKLEDSAVYLCASSSTWEETQYFGPGTRLLVL.

This clonotype is a singleton in its sample. This clone may be a read error of a much larger clone one base away. The chain has TRBV6-1 and TRBJ2-5; D assignment may be TRBD1 or TRBD2 (6 bases each). Germline loops: CDR1 MNHNS, CDR2 SASEGT. V dropped 7 bases and J dropped 3 bases, with 12 bases sitting between them. The CDR3 consists of 13 residues. CDR3 region: CASTEGGKETQYF. The CDR3 bases are TGTGCCAGCACCGAGGGGGGTAAAGAGACCCAGTACTTC.

A note on this clonotype: Sequence at one end of the junction differs from germline and may be a read error. J is TRBJ2-2 and V is TRBV6-1; D unresolved. CDR1 MNHNS and CDR2 SASEGT come from the germline V gene. The CDR3 is made up of 14 amino acids. CDR3 region: CASRDTSNTGELFF. In DNA form, the CDR3 reads TGTGCTAGCAGAGACACATCGAACACCGGGGAGCTGTTTTTT.

V gene TRBV5-1 combines with J gene TRBJ2-1, with D maybe TRBD2 (7 bases). This CDR3 spans 14 amino acids. V was cut by 5 bases and J by 5 bases, with 14 bases left in between. The germline V gene has CDR1 SGHRS and CDR2 YFSETQ. CDR3 coding DNA: TGCGCCAGCAGACGGGGGGCGGAGAACAATGAGCAGTTCTTC. This sequence encodes CASRRGAENNEQFF. The full variable domain, rest sourced from reference TRBV5-1 and TRBJ2-1, is KAGVTQTPRYLIKTRGQQVTLSCSPISGHRSVSWYQQTPGQGLQFLFEYFSETQRNKGNFPGRFSGRQFSNSRSEMNVSTLELGDSALYLCASRRGAENNEQFFGPGTRLTVL.

Regarding this clonotype: Mismatch with germline at one junction end may stem from a read error. V gene TRBV6-5 combines with J gene TRBJ2-6, with TRBD2 matching over 10 bases. Per the germline V gene, CDR1 is MNHEY and CDR2 is SVGAGI. This CDR3 contains 17 residues. Here the CDR3 reads CTSSLAGANSGANVLTF. DNA for the CDR3: TGTACCAGCAGCCTAGCGGGAGCAAACTCTGGGGCCAACGTCCTGACTTTC.

The chain recombines TRBV5-4 with TRBJ2-1; D is perhaps TRBD2 (5 bases). The V gene's germline CDR1 is SGHNT and CDR2 YYREEE (reference sequence). The CDR3 extends over 13 amino acids. Deletions cut 4 bases from V and 5 bases from J, with 10 bases between. In DNA, the CDR3 is TGTGCCAGCAGCGGACTGAACGACAATGAGCAGTTCTTC. Protein sequence: CASSGLNDNEQFF.